This TCR beta chain derives from a study of blood T cells in healthy people across ages (dated by TCRdb to 2013 to 2016). General notes on the study: In model experiments, roughly one uniquely barcoded TCR beta cDNA molecule per two T cells was captured by template switching. The study measured age-related changes in TCR beta repertoire diversity using deep sequencing normalized with unique cDNA molecular identifiers. The donors were divided into four age groups: young (average around 17 years), middle-aged (almost 40), aged (62) and long-lived (about 80). To avoid experimental bias, donors of different ages were distributed randomly across sequencing lanes. For two donors (one aged 18 to 29 and one aged 80 or older), the study analyzed two additional independent replicas of 1 million unique cDNA reads from the same blood draw.

Remarks on this clonotype: It lacks a known antigen. No much larger clone exists at a distance of one base, and base qualities are not known.

Libraries were constructed by 5' RACE. The sequencer was an Illumina HiSeq 2500. A second PCR of roughly 7 to 11 cycles was performed with a sample-barcoded 5' primer and a J-beta primer mix. Each TCR beta cDNA molecule received a unique molecular identifier from a template-switch 5' adaptor carrying 12 random nucleotides. At least 2.5 million CDR3-containing paired-end reads were obtained from each sample. First-strand cDNA synthesis was performed from all RNA using the Mint cDNA synthesis kit, with priming by a TRBC-specific oligonucleotide. Following uracil-DNA glycosylase treatment, a first 18-cycle PCR with universal primers M1SS and BC2_uni_R was performed on all cDNA. The authors' analysis ran thus. For normalization, 1 million high-quality reads were randomly selected from each sample, with every read carrying a distinct molecular identifier. Instead of being binned into consensus sequences, reads that shared molecular identifiers were thrown out. MiTCR, with a Q25 quality threshold and the strictest error-elimination algorithm, was used for CDR3 identification, clonotype clustering and error correction. A nonparametric unseen species model with Euler transformation was used to estimate lower-bound total TCR beta diversity. TCRdb took the public reads, trimmed them with fastp at Q25, ran MiXCR for clone calling and kept in-frame beta chains. Each CDR3 protein gets just one entry, which takes the most common genes and DNA from the rows behind it. The V and J calls reflect TCRdb's pipeline rather than the authors' work. Present in this sample are over 1.5 million distinct CDR3 sequences, roughly 49% of which were seen just once. The leading ten clones occupy less than 2.5% of the sample.

According to the germline V gene, CDR1 reads SQVTM and CDR2 reads ANQGSEA. The V end gives up 4 bases and the J end 11 bases, leaving 14 bases in the junction not matched to a gene. The CDR3 holds 14 amino acids from the cysteine to the phenylalanine. Of the read, only the CDR3 DNA is kept; its 42 bases are in frame from base 1. The approximately 39 donors, aged about 6 to 90 years, were systemically healthy Caucasian individuals from Russia. Each donor gave around 9.5 milliliters of peripheral blood, collected into EDTA-treated Vacutainer tubes. Ficoll-Paque density-gradient centrifugation was used to isolate PBMCs, with at least 6 million per sample. Trizol reagent was used to extract total RNA from the PBMCs, yielding at least 5.5 micrograms per sample. Naive CD45RAhigh/CD27high T cell percentages were measured by flow cytometry on a PBMC aliquot from every donor. Study-level results and caveats: Because profiling used bulk unsorted PBMCs, naive and antigen-experienced compartments could not be compared conclusively. Donor CMV infection status was unknown, potentially confounding age-related changes in expanded clonotypes. Observed TCR beta diversity per million T cells fell roughly linearly with age, and a significant reduction was already apparent by age approximately 41. A strong correlation was found between observed TCR beta diversity and the percentage of naive T cells measured by flow cytometry. Total diversity estimates from one million sequenced T cells were considered lower bounds and underestimates. The long-lived group showed more naive CD4+ T cells, fewer expanded clones and increased TCR diversity than the aged group, suggesting age selection.

The sequencing sample was made of blood. The TCR comes from a woman aged 40 to 50 in good health. The rearrangement joined TRBV29-1 to TRBJ2-5, with TRBD2 identical over 9 junction bases. The nucleotide sequence reads as follows: TGCAGCGTTGTATCTAGCGGGATTTTCGGTGAGCAGTACTTC. Its translation is CSVVSSGIFGEQYF. When the CDR3 is completed using the reference TRBV29-1 and TRBJ2-5 genes on either side, the full variable domain is SAVISQKPSRDICQRGTSLTIQCQVDSQVTMMFWYRQQPGQSLTLIATANQGSEATYESGFVIDKFPISRPNLTFSTLTVSNMSPEDSSIYLCSVVSSGIFGEQYFGPGTRLLVL.